Sequencing of this T cell receptor (beta chain) was carried out in a study of T cell responses to AZD1222 COVID-19 vaccine. This clone was observed once. Antigen unknown. Generated by immunoSEQ multiplex PCR, the TCRdb table keeps only in-frame clones and is missing some. The top ten hold about 2.8% of the sample, which has some 170,000 clones, around nine tenths seen once. General observations from the study: Two AZD1222 doses significantly raised spike-specific TCR breadth and depth over controls. Among the donors, most were white British and more were female, and clonal diversity was possibly underestimated. CD4 TCRs linked to vaccination spanned spike, dominating at 160-218 and 743-854. Baseline antibody screening turned up just a handful of seropositive AZD1222 recipients.

The sequences come from peripheral blood, collected on day 0 of AZD1222 vaccination. This TCR was sampled from an adult in good health.

The CDR3 DNA reads as TGCAGCGTTCGTAGAGCTAATGAAAAACTGTTTTTT. Its translation is CSVRRANEKLFF. The chain uses TRBV29-1 and TRBJ1-4; D ambiguous. Trimming took 5 bases from V and 3 from J, leaving 7 bases between them. Germline-derived CDR1 and CDR2 are SQVTM and ANQGSEA. The CDR3 is 12 residues long.